This T cell receptor (beta chain) emerged from a study of blood T cell repertoires in COVID-19. Study overall: There were acute and convalescent COVID-19 samples, and they came from the United States, Italy and Spain. Sample material is recorded as cDNA or gDNA derived from T cells, B-cell-depleted T cells, or PBMCs.

This CDR3 spans 15 amino acids. CDR1 is SNHLY, CDR2 FYNNEI, per germline. V lost 4 bases and J lost 2, with 15 bases in between. Original methodology: Amplification from reference gene primers served as the basis for estimated nucleated cell counts. Measured with immunoSEQ multiplex PCR; TCRdb has only the in-frame clones, and not every one. D and trimming come from the DNA, and the V and J calls and clone size come from that table. Of some 250,000 clones in the sample, around 86% were seen once. This TCR was recovered from a woman aged 60-75 years with active or convalescent COVID-19. The J gene is TRBJ2-7, the V gene TRBV2; tentatively, D is TRBD2 (5 bases). The source material was peripheral blood. Here the CDR3 reads CASSGGERLTYEQYF. The CDR3 DNA is TGTGCCAGCAGTGGTGGGGAAAGACTAACCTACGAGCAGTACTTC.